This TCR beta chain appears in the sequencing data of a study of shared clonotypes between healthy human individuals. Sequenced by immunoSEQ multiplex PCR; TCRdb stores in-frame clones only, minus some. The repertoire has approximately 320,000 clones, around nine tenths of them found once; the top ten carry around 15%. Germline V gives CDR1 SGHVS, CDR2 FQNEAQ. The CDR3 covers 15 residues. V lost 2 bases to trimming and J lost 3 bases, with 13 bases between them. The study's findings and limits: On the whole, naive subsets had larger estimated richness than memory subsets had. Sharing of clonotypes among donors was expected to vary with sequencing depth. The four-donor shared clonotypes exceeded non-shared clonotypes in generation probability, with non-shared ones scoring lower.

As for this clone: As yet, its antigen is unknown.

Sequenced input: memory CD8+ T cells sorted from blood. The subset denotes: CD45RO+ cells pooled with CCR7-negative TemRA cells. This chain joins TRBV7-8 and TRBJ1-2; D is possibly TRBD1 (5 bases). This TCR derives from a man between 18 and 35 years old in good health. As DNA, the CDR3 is TGTGCCAGCAGCTTAAGGCAGGGAATGGACTATGGCTACACCTTC. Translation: CASSLRQGMDYGYTF.